The TCR beta chain under discussion was sequenced for a study of T cells in Graves' hyperthyroidism and ophthalmopathy. Across the whole study: Peripheral blood draws took place at initial diagnosis, ahead of any treatment.

TCR beta CDR3 regions were amplified from RNA. HTBI primers drove first-round RT-PCR of the TCR CDR3. MiXCR was run by TCRdb on the multiplex PCR reads, yielding one entry per CDR3 protein. The sample carries under 300,000 distinct CDR3 sequences, 22% recorded once. This clonotype has a count of ten or more. V gave up 5 bases and J gave up 5 bases; unmatched junction bases: 5. Germline assignment: CDR1 SGHAT and CDR2 FQNNGV. CDR3 length: 13 amino acids. Sequenced: blood. This clonotype originated in a man aged 25 to 40 with Graves' ophthalmopathy. The V call is TRBV11-2, the J call TRBJ2-7; TRBD1 aligns across 8 bases. CDR3 residues: CASSRDRGDEQYF. The CDR3 nucleotides are TGTGCCAGCAGCCGCGACAGGGGCGACGAGCAGTACTTC. Variable domain in full (rest from reference TRBV11-2 and TRBJ2-7): EAGVAQSPRYKIIEKRQSVAFWCNPISGHATLYWYQQILGQGPKLLIQFQNNGVVDDSQLPKDRFSAERLKGVDSTLKIQPAKLEDSAVYLCASSRDRGDEQYFGPGTRLTVT.